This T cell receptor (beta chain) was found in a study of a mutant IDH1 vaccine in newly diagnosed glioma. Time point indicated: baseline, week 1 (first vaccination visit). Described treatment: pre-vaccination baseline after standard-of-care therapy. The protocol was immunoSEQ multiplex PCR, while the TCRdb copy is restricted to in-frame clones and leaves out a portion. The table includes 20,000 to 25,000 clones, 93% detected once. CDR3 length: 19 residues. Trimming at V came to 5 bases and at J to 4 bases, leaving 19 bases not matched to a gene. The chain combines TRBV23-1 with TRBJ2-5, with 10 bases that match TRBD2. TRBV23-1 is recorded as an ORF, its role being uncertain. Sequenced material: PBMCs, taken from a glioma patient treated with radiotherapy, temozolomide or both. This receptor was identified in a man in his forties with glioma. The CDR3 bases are TGCGCCAGCAGTTTCCGGGAGCAGGGTAGCGGGAGGATCGGAGAGACCCAGTACTTC. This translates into CASSFREQGSGRIGETQYF.